The 27 T cell receptor beta chains below all came from one sample that was sequenced in a study of radiotherapy plus CTLA-4 blockade in lung cancer. Assay: immunoSEQ multiplex PCR; the TCRdb copy retains only in-frame clones and omits some. The sample carries approximately 89,000 clones, approximately 80% recorded once. The sample was peripheral blood, taken from a patient treated with radiotherapy plus ipilimumab. The receptors were sampled from a human donor with non-small cell lung cancer that progressed on radiotherapy plus ipilimumab.

As regards this clone: The junction departs from the called germline gene at one end, perhaps through a read error. The chain has TRBV19 and TRBJ2-2, with 9 bases aligning to TRBD1. Germline V gene sequence: CDR1 LNHDA, CDR2 SQIVND (reference sequence). The CDR3 has 19 residues. CDR3 residues: CASSVPQGAVNSNAGELFF. The CDR3 DNA sequence: TGTGCCAGTAGTGTTCCACAGGGGGCGGTTAATTCGAACGCCGGGGAGCTGTTTTTT.

The chain recombines TRBV6-1 with TRBJ1-5; the D gene is possibly TRBD1 (5 bases). Per the germline V gene, CDR1 is MNHNS and CDR2 is SASEGT. The ends were cut back, 3 bases at V and 9 bases at J, with 15 bases in the middle. This CDR3 is 14 amino acids long. The CDR3 protein is CASSEQGGRGPQHF. The CDR3 DNA sequence: TGTGCCAGCAGTGAGCAGGGAGGTAGAGGGCCCCAGCATTTT.

The V and J genes are TRBV2 and TRBJ1-1; perhaps TRBD1 as D (5 bases). Germline V CDR1 and CDR2: SNHLY, FYNNEI. With 4 bases removed from V and 4 bases from J, the gap between germline ends came to 10 bases. The CDR3 spans 13 residues. CDR3 region: CASSGQGGTEAFF. CDR3 coding DNA: TGTGCCAGCAGTGGTCAGGGCGGCACTGAAGCTTTCTTT. Together with reference TRBV2 and TRBJ1-1, the CDR3 gives the full variable domain: EPEVTQTPSHQVTQMGQEVILRCVPISNHLYFYWYRQILGQKVEFLVSFYNNEISEKSEIFDDQFSVERPDGSNFTLKIRSTKLEDSAMYFCASSGQGGTEAFFGQGTRLTVV.

The count of this clone is one. The J gene is TRBJ2-7, the V gene TRBV7-9; 10 nucleotides align to TRBD2. The junction had 9 bases not matched to a gene; V was cut back by 5 bases and J by 2 bases. The germline CDR1 and CDR2 sequences are SEHNR and FQNEAQ (reference sequence). The CDR3 totals 16 residues. This CDR3 reads CASSLAGLAVPYEQYF. The CDR3 DNA sequence: TGTGCCAGCAGCCTGGCAGGACTAGCGGTTCCCTACGAGCAGTACTTC.

The V gene is TRBV4-1, the J gene TRBJ2-7; D is possibly TRBD2 (6 bases). CDR1 and CDR2 (germline): MGHRA, YSYEKL. With 2 bases removed from V and 3 bases from J, the gap between germline ends came to 14 bases. This CDR3 contains 15 residues. CDR3 coding DNA: TGCGCCAGCAGCCAACCGGGACTTGGGGACTACGAGCAGTACTTC. As protein: CASSQPGLGDYEQYF.

The rearrangement joins TRBV5-1 to TRBJ2-5; 9 nucleotides align to TRBD1. This CDR3 has 13 residues. Germline V CDR1 and CDR2: SGHRS, YFSETQ. The J segment lost 4 bases and the V segment lost 4 bases, leaving 2 bases of the junction unmatched. The CDR3 DNA reads as TGCGCCAGCAGCCAGGGACAGGGAGAGACCCAGTACTTC. Amino acids: CASSQGQGETQYF.

Regarding this clone: Different DNA sequences within this sample yield the same CDR3. The genes are TRBV5-1 and TRBJ1-5; 9 bases align to TRBD1. Germline V gene lookup returns CDR1 SGHRS and CDR2 YFSETQ. Trimming at V came to 0 bases and at J to 3 bases, leaving 1 base not matched to a gene. The CDR3 runs to 15 residues. As DNA, the CDR3 is TGCGCCAGCAGCTTGGGACAGGGGGACAATCAGCCCCAGCATTTT. It yields the protein CASSLGQGDNQPQHF.

The chain couples TRBV5-4 to TRBJ2-1, with TRBD2 identical over 8 bases. The germline V gene has CDR1 SGHNT and CDR2 YYREEE (reference sequence). Trimming removed 6 bases from V and 6 bases from J; junction bases left unmatched: 11. The CDR3 consists of 15 residues. The CDR3 bases are TGTGCCAGCACCGGGAGGGGGGGCGTAATCAATGAGCAGTTCTTC. Protein sequence: CASTGRGGVINEQFF.

The V and J genes are TRBV21-1 and TRBJ2-7; the DNA was not compared with TRBD1, the D call given in the table. TRBV21-1 is listed as a pseudogene. This CDR3 is 15 amino acids long. CDR3 sequence reads: CASSNLGQVRYEQYF. In DNA, the CDR3 is TGTGCCAGCAGCAACCTTGGACAGGTCCGCTACGAGCAGTACTTC.

The gene calls are TRBV9 and TRBJ1-5, with 7 bases that match TRBD1. The CDR3 extends over 15 amino acids. Unmatched junction bases numbered 9, after V lost 3 bases and J lost 6 bases. Germline-derived CDR1 and CDR2 are SGDLS and YYNGEE. The CDR3 spells CASSAHSGGGQPQHF. DNA of the CDR3: TGTGCCAGCAGCGCACACTCAGGGGGTGGTCAGCCCCAGCATTTT.

This chain connects TRBV5-1 to TRBJ1-4, with D unclear. The germline V gene has CDR1 SGHRS and CDR2 YFSETQ. V was pared by 3 bases and J by 0 bases, with 6 bases between. The CDR3 runs to 14 residues. CDR3 in DNA: TGCGCCAGCAGCTCCGCTGCAACTAATGAAAAACTGTTTTTT. This gives the protein CASSSAATNEKLFF.

This clone was counted a few times. The genes are TRBV6-1 and TRBJ1-5, with a weak D call TRBD1 (5 bases). The germline gives CDR1 MNHNS, CDR2 SASEGT. This CDR3 spans 14 amino acids. Trimming pared 6 bases from V and 3 bases from J, leaving 12 bases between. The CDR3 nucleotides are TGTGCCAGCAGCTTCGGGGGGTTCAATCAGCCCCAGCATTTT. It encodes CASSFGGFNQPQHF.

This rearrangement joins TRBV2 to TRBJ1-5; 12 bases fit TRBD1. Trimming cost V 3 bases and J 1 base; bases outside gene matches: 7. This CDR3 region has 18 residues. The V gene's germline CDR1 is SNHLY and CDR2 FYNNEI. CDR3 DNA: TGTGCCAGCAGTGAGCCGGGGACAGGGGGCATGAGCAATCAGCCCCAGCATTTT. Protein product: CASSEPGTGGMSNQPQHF.

The chain carries TRBV7-2 and TRBJ2-7; possibly TRBD2 for D (6 bases). V gave up 7 bases and J gave up 1 base, with 17 bases separating them. Germline V gene lookup returns CDR1 SGHTA and CDR2 FQGNSA. This CDR3 region has 15 residues. DNA for the CDR3: TGTGCCAGCACCCCGCGTTGGGCGGGATCCTACGAGCAGTACTTC. Translated, it gives CASTPRWAGSYEQYF.

The chain links TRBV5-1 to TRBJ2-1; D not certain. With 4 bases removed from V and 0 bases from J, the gap between germline ends came to 14 bases. The CDR3 is 16 residues long. The germline V gene encodes CDR1 SGHRS and CDR2 YFSETQ. This CDR3 is CASSPLRPSSYNEQFF. In DNA, the CDR3 is TGCGCCAGCAGCCCACTTCGCCCGAGCTCCTACAATGAGCAGTTCTTC.

The chain carries TRBV19 and TRBJ2-5, with 9 bases identical to TRBD2. Losses at the gene ends were 5 bases for V and 4 bases for J; bases not matched to a gene: 17. CDR1 is LNHDA, CDR2 SQIVND, per germline (reference sequence). The CDR3 spans 18 residues. The CDR3 DNA sequence: TGTGCCAGTAGTTGGGGTGGAAGGGTAGCGGGGGCTGGAGAGACCCAGTACTTC. It translates to CASSWGGRVAGAGETQYF.

The CDR3 DNA reads as TGTGCCAGCAGCCAACACATGAACACTGAAGCTTTCTTT. Translation gives CASSQHMNTEAFF. The chain has TRBV14 and TRBJ1-1; D is ambiguous. V lost 2 bases and J 0 bases, leaving 4 bases between the germline ends. This CDR3 has 13 amino acids. Per germline, CDR1 SGHDN and CDR2 FVKESK.

This clone occurred once. The rearrangement links TRBV19 to TRBJ1-1; 8 bases align to TRBD1. The CDR3 spans 16 residues. The germline CDR1 and CDR2 sequences are LNHDA and SQIVND (reference sequence). J was trimmed by 4 bases and V by 4 bases; bases with no gene match: 11. CDR3: CASSTYFGRGLTEAFF. Written as DNA, the CDR3 is TGTGCCAGTAGTACCTACTTTGGCAGGGGGCTCACTGAAGCTTTCTTT. The full variable domain, rest sourced from reference TRBV19 and TRBJ1-1, is DGGITQSPKYLFRKEGQNVTLSCEQNLNHDAMYWYRQDPGQGLRLIYYSQIVNDFQKGDIAEGYSVSREKKESFPLTVTSAQKNPTAFYLCASSTYFGRGLTEAFFGQGTRLTVV.

The V gene is TRBV28, the J gene TRBJ1-1; 9 nucleotides align to TRBD1. Looked up from germline, CDR1 is MDHEN and CDR2 is SYDVKM. The CDR3 contains 15 residues. The junction had 5 bases not matched to a gene; V was cut back by 2 bases and J by 4 bases. CDR3 DNA: TGTGCCAGCAGTTTAACCGGGACAGGGTTCACTGAAGCTTTCTTT. It yields the protein CASSLTGTGFTEAFF.

The gene calls are TRBV9 and TRBJ2-1; possibly TRBD2 for D (7 bases). This CDR3 region has 18 residues. Germline-derived CDR1 and CDR2 are SGDLS and YYNGEE. V gave up 4 bases and J gave up 2 bases, with 22 bases separating them. The CDR3 protein is CASSPRGESGGAYNEQFF. The CDR3 region has the DNA TGTGCCAGCAGCCCAAGAGGAGAGTCGGGGGGCGCCTACAATGAGCAGTTCTTC.

V and J are TRBV4-3 and TRBJ1-4; the D is unclear. Per the germline V gene, CDR1 is LGHNA and CDR2 is YSLEER. Trimming took 1 base from V and 7 from J, leaving 10 bases between them. The CDR3 spans 14 residues. The chain's CDR3 is CASSQGGWGEKLFF. CDR3 nucleotide sequence: TGCGCCAGCAGCCAAGGGGGTTGGGGTGAAAAACTGTTTTTT.

In its sample, this clone was seen once. DNA of the CDR3: TGTGCCAGCAGCTTGTCCGGGACTTCCTACGAGCAGTACTTC. Translated: CASSLSGTSYEQYF. V gene TRBV11-2 combines with J gene TRBJ2-7; D might be TRBD2 (6 bases). Trimming shortened V by 3 bases and J by 1 base, and 10 bases separated the two germline ends. Germline CDR1 is SGHAT and CDR2 is FQNNGV. The CDR3 contains 14 residues.

The chain couples TRBV6-1 to TRBJ2-1, with D uncertain. The CDR3 totals 14 residues. The V gene lost 11 bases and the J gene lost 5 bases, with 19 bases spanning the gap. Per the germline V gene, CDR1 is MNHNS and CDR2 is SASEGT. The CDR3 DNA follows: TGTGCCCCCCGGGCCCCAGAAAAACACAATGAGCAGTTCTTC. It codes for CAPRAPEKHNEQFF.

This clone was counted between two and nine times. The chain has TRBV29-1 and TRBJ2-3; 10 nucleotides agree with TRBD1. After removal of 3 bases from V and 5 bases from J, the junction contained 8 bases not matched to a gene. Germline V CDR1 and CDR2: SQVTM, ANQGSEA. The CDR3 consists of 15 residues. The CDR3 bases are TGCAGCGTTGAGGTGGGACAGGGGATTGAAGATACGCAGTATTTT. Protein sequence: CSVEVGQGIEDTQYF.

The V gene is TRBV4-2, the J gene TRBJ2-2; D not resolved. The CDR3 contains 13 residues. Germline V lookup: CDR1 LGHNA, CDR2 YNFKEQ. V was trimmed by 1 base and J by 5 bases, leaving 5 bases between them. CDR3 nucleotides: TGTGCCAGCAGCCAAGCGAGGACCGGGGAGCTGTTTTTT. Amino acid sequence: CASSQARTGELFF.

The genes are TRBV2 and TRBJ1-5; D is unclear. The CDR3 is 13 amino acids. V shed 3 bases and J shed 2 bases, with 5 bases lying between them. In germline, CDR1 is SNHLY, CDR2 FYNNEI. As DNA, the CDR3 is TGTGCCAGCAGTGAGGGTGGCAATCAGCCCCAGCATTTT. Translation: CASSEGGNQPQHF.

Only a few counts were recorded for this clone. This rearrangement joins TRBV5-1 to TRBJ2-7; D gene ambiguous. The CDR3 spans 13 residues. V lost 0 bases and J 4 bases, leaving 8 bases between the germline ends. Germline CDR1 SGHRS, CDR2 YFSETQ. The CDR3 coding sequence is TGCGCCAGCAGCTTGGCGGCAGAATACGAGCAGTACTTC. It encodes CASSLAAEYEQYF.